The 26 T cell receptor beta chains presented below share a single source sample, sequenced in a study of blood T cell repertoires in COVID-19. The method was immunoSEQ multiplex PCR; TCRdb's version includes in-frame clones alone and lacks a portion of them. The sample consists of 250,000 or so clones, about 86% of them appearing once. The sample taken for sequencing was peripheral blood. Source of these receptors: a man older than 75 with acute or convalescent COVID-19.

This rearrangement joins TRBV7-2 to TRBJ1-1, with unresolved D. Trimming stripped 2 bases from V and 1 base from J, with 8 bases between. CDR1 and CDR2 from the germline V gene are SGHTA and FQGNSA. The CDR3 sequence is 14 residues long. CDR3 residues: CASSLQATNTEAFF. The CDR3 nucleotides read TGTGCCAGCAGCTTACAGGCGACGAACACTGAAGCTTTCTTT.

The chain couples TRBV19 to TRBJ1-1; D is possibly TRBD1 (5 bases). The CDR3 has 15 amino acids. V lost 5 bases to trimming and J lost 1 base, with 14 bases between them. Per the germline V gene, CDR1 is LNHDA and CDR2 is SQIVND (reference sequence). CDR3 sequence: CASSQSWGGNTEAFF. Written as DNA, the CDR3 is TGTGCCAGTAGTCAGAGCTGGGGGGGGAACACTGAAGCTTTCTTT.

V is TRBV4-2 and J is TRBJ1-5; D not certain. The germline V and J ends were trimmed by 0 bases and 0 bases, with 9 bases remaining between them. CDR3 length: 16 amino acids. Germline assignment: CDR1 LGHNA and CDR2 YNFKEQ. This CDR3 is CASSQERAYSNQPQHF. The CDR3 nucleotides read TGTGCCAGCAGCCAAGAACGAGCTTATAGCAATCAGCCCCAGCATTTT.

The chain is built from TRBV5-1 and TRBJ2-3; TRBD1 matches at 10 bases. V shed 4 bases and J 3 bases; nucleotides not matched to a gene: 5. The CDR3 loop spans 15 amino acids. Germline V gene lookup returns CDR1 SGHRS and CDR2 YFSETQ. CDR3 nucleotide sequence: TGCGCCAGCAGCCGGACAGGGGGAGGAACAGATACGCAGTATTTT. Encoded protein: CASSRTGGGTDTQYF.

This clone was picked up a small number of times. The rearrangement links TRBV19 to TRBJ2-3; 8 nucleotides align to TRBD1. There are 14 residues in the CDR3. The junction had 1 base not matched to a gene; V was cut back by 4 bases and J by 1 base. Germline loops: CDR1 LNHDA, CDR2 SQIVND (reference sequence). The CDR3 loop is CASSTDRGTDTQYF. The CDR3 DNA reads TGTGCCAGTAGTACGGACAGGGGCACAGATACGCAGTATTTT.

A few counts support this clone. The CDR3 is CASSPGTGGTGELFF. The DNA for the CDR3 is TGTGCCAGCAGCCCCGGGACAGGGGGAACCGGGGAGCTGTTTTTT. The chain links TRBV11-3 to TRBJ2-2; 11 bases agree with TRBD1. Germline CDR1 is SGHNT and CDR2 is YENEEA. The CDR3 runs 15 residues. The ends lost 5 bases at V and 5 bases at J; junction bases unmatched: 4.

The rearrangement joins TRBV18 to TRBJ1-1, with 8 bases matching TRBD1. The V gene's germline CDR1 is KGHSH and CDR2 LQKENI. After removal of 2 bases from V and 4 bases from J, the junction contained 3 bases not matched to a gene. CDR3 length: 14 amino acids. CDR3: CASSPAGQGTEAFF. Here the CDR3 DNA reads TGTGCCAGCTCACCAGCAGGACAGGGCACTGAAGCTTTCTTT. Full variable domain (remainder filled in from reference TRBV18 and TRBJ1-1): NAGVMQNPRHLVRRRGQEARLRCSPMKGHSHVYWYRQLPEEGLKFMVYLQKENIIDESGMPKERFSAEFPKEGPSILRIQQVVRGDSAAYFCASSPAGQGTEAFFGQGTRLTVV.

This rearrangement joins TRBV3-1 (or the pseudogene TRBV3-2) to TRBJ2-7; TRBD1 is a possible D gene (6 bases). Per germline, CDR1 LGHDT and CDR2 YNNKEL (reference sequence). This CDR3 is built from 15 residues. V shed 4 bases and J shed 3 bases, with 16 bases lying between them. CDR3 region: CASSPRQVRGYEQYF. The CDR3 DNA is TGTGCCAGCAGCCCCAGACAGGTTCGAGGCTACGAGCAGTACTTC.

On this clone: Since no conserved phenylalanine or tryptophan closes the CDR3, a read error is the likely cause. The DNA is omitted, as the CDR3 cannot be located on it reliably, and the CDR3 follows TCRdb's listing. The rearrangement joins TRBV18 to TRBJ1-1; TRBD1 reflects the table's D call only, with no check against the DNA. Germline-derived CDR1 and CDR2 are KGHSH and LQKENI. Ends included, the CDR3 has 14 residues. The chain's CDR3 is CASSPQTGGDGIFD.

The chain combines TRBV5-8 with TRBJ1-5, with 7 bases that match TRBD1. Unmatched junction bases numbered 7, after V lost 3 bases and J lost 4 bases. The CDR3 contains 15 residues. The germline gives CDR1 SGHTS, CDR2 YDEGEE. CDR3 DNA: TGTGCCAGCAGCTCGGGACAGAGGGTAAATCAGCCCCAGCATTTT. Translation: CASSSGQRVNQPQHF.

The chain has TRBV20-1 and TRBJ1-2; D perhaps matches TRBD1 (5 bases). There are 11 residues in the CDR3. Germline-derived CDR1 and CDR2 are DFQATT and SNEGSKA (reference sequence). With 1 base removed from V and 6 bases from J, the gap between germline ends came to 6 bases. The chain's CDR3 is CSARVGDGYTF. CDR3 sequence (DNA): TGCAGTGCTAGAGTAGGGGATGGCTACACCTTC.

This clone was counted between two and nine times. Within the sample, other DNA sequences also encode this same CDR3. The chain links TRBV9 to TRBJ2-1; D is possibly TRBD2 (6 bases). Per germline, CDR1 SGDLS and CDR2 YYNGEE. Trimming cost V 2 bases and J 6 bases, with 9 bases left between them. The CDR3 loop spans 13 amino acids. The CDR3 reads CASSVNSGNEQFF. CDR3 DNA: TGTGCCAGCAGCGTTAATAGCGGCAATGAGCAGTTCTTC.

The V call is TRBV5-1, the J call TRBJ1-3, with 8 bases fitting TRBD1. The trim removed 3 bases at V and 4 bases at J, leaving 3 bases unmatched. The CDR3 loop spans 14 amino acids. The germline CDR1 and CDR2 sequences are SGHRS and YFSETQ. CDR3 region: CASSSTGGGNTIYF. The CDR3 coding sequence is TGCGCCAGCAGCTCAACAGGGGGAGGAAACACCATATATTTT.

This chain joins TRBV5-1 and TRBJ2-1, with D perhaps matching TRBD1 (6 bases). Per germline, CDR1 SGHRS and CDR2 YFSETQ. This CDR3 has 12 amino acids. V lost 5 bases and J lost 7, with 10 bases in between. Here the CDR3 DNA reads TGCGCCAGCAGTAAGCAGGGGAATGAGCAGTTCTTC. Translating it yields CASSKQGNEQFF.

The V call is TRBV28, the J call TRBJ2-7; TRBD1 might be the D (5 bases). Germline assignment: CDR1 MDHEN and CDR2 SYDVKM. V lost 2 bases and J 0 bases, leaving 8 bases between the germline ends. The CDR3 covers 14 residues. CDR3 bases: TGTGCCAGCAGTTTAGGGGCGGACTCCTACGAGCAGTACTTC. As protein: CASSLGADSYEQYF.

The chain links TRBV9 to TRBJ1-2; D might be TRBD1 (5 bases). The ends were cut back, 0 bases at V and 8 bases at J, with 17 bases in the middle. This CDR3 contains 15 residues. Germline V gene data show CDR1 as SGDLS and CDR2 as YYNGEE. CDR3 region: CASSVALGALYGYTF. The CDR3 DNA sequence: TGTGCCAGCAGCGTAGCTCTAGGGGCTCTATACGGCTACACCTTC.

In this sample, this clone turned up once. The chain employs TRBV4-3 and TRBJ1-6; 8 positions match TRBD1. The CDR3 is 16 amino acids. Trimming cost V 0 bases and J 8 bases; bases outside gene matches: 6. Germline-derived CDR1 and CDR2 are LGHNA and YSLEER. The CDR3: CASSQDLGQVYSPLHF. In DNA form, the CDR3 reads TGCGCCAGCAGCCAAGATTTGGGACAGGTATATTCACCCCTCCACTTT.

V is TRBV6-5 and J is TRBJ1-1; TRBD1 agrees at 7 bases. Looked up from germline, CDR1 is MNHEY and CDR2 is SVGAGI. V lost 7 bases and J lost 0; bases outside the gene matches: 5. The CDR3 consists of 14 residues. The CDR3 sequence: CASKTGAMNTEAFF. In DNA form, the CDR3 reads TGTGCCAGCAAAACAGGGGCGATGAACACTGAAGCTTTCTTT.

This chain connects TRBV5-1 to TRBJ1-1; D is unclear. Trimming removed 1 base at V and 2 bases at J, with 12 bases between. The CDR3 sequence is 15 residues long. Germline V gene data show CDR1 as SGHRS and CDR2 as YFSETQ. For the CDR3, the DNA is TGCGCCAGCAGCTTGCTTGGGCCTTCAAACACTGAAGCTTTCTTT. Translated, it gives CASSLLGPSNTEAFF.

CDR3 residues: CASSDSGQGDGYTF. The DNA of the CDR3 is TGTGCCAGCAGTGACTCTGGACAGGGCGATGGCTACACCTTC. This chain joins TRBV6-4 and TRBJ1-2, with 8 bases lining up with TRBD1. The CDR3 loop spans 14 amino acids. Germline assignment: CDR1 MRHNA and CDR2 SNTAGT. J lost 6 bases, V lost 0 bases, and 3 bases had no gene match.

This clone appeared a few times. DNA of the CDR3: TGTGCCAGCAGTCGACCGGGACAGGGTCGTAATCAGCCCCAGCATTTT. This sequence encodes CASSRPGQGRNQPQHF. The rearrangement uses TRBV6-2 or TRBV6-3 and TRBJ1-5; 9 nucleotides agree with TRBD1. In germline, CDR1 is MNHEY, CDR2 SVGEGT. This CDR3 contains 16 residues. V gave up 5 bases and J gave up 4 bases; unmatched junction bases: 9.

The chain couples TRBV5-1 to TRBJ2-5, with 7 bases identical to TRBD1. The J segment lost 2 bases and the V segment lost 4 bases, leaving 8 bases of the junction unmatched. This CDR3 has 15 residues. Germline lookup yields CDR1 SGHRS and CDR2 YFSETQ. DNA for the CDR3: TGCGCCAGCAGCCGAGGGGGACAGAATCAAGAGACCCAGTACTTC. Residues: CASSRGGQNQETQYF.

This chain connects TRBV18 to TRBJ2-1; 8 nucleotides align to TRBD2. V lost 3 bases to trimming and J lost 0 bases; unmatched junction nucleotides: 4. The CDR3 has 16 amino acids. CDR1 is KGHSH and CDR2 is LQKENI in the germline V gene. The CDR3 DNA is TGTGCCAGCTCACCTGCGGGGGGAAGCTCCTACAATGAGCAGTTCTTC. Its translation: CASSPAGGSSYNEQFF. Full variable domain (outside the CDR3, taken from reference TRBV18 and TRBJ2-1): NAGVMQNPRHLVRRRGQEARLRCSPMKGHSHVYWYRQLPEEGLKFMVYLQKENIIDESGMPKERFSAEFPKEGPSILRIQQVVRGDSAAYFCASSPAGGSSYNEQFFGPGTRLTVL.

The J gene is TRBJ2-7, the V gene TRBV7-3; TRBD2 matches 12 bases. V lost 3 bases and J lost 1; bases outside the gene matches: 22. CDR1 and CDR2 (germline): SGHTA, FQGTGA. The CDR3 totals 22 residues. CDR3 DNA: TGTGCCAGCAGCTTGGGTCTGTCAAGACTAGCGGGAGCCTTCCTACATTCCTACGAGCAGTACTTC. This sequence encodes CASSLGLSRLAGAFLHSYEQYF.

This clone was counted once. The final CDR3 position lacks the conserved phenylalanine or tryptophan, pointing to a likely read error. The DNA is left out, because the CDR3 cannot be placed on it with certainty; the CDR3 is given as TCRdb lists it. The genes are TRBV6-6 and TRBJ1-1; the table gives TRBD1 as D, unverified against the DNA. CDR1 MNHNY and CDR2 SVGAGI come from the germline V gene (reference sequence). Including both end residues, the CDR3 is 14 amino acids long. This chain's CDR3 is CASRNSGTGESFNL.

This CDR3 reads CASSLVPGQGVSRADTQYF. Here the CDR3 DNA reads TGTGCCAGCAGCTTAGTGCCCGGACAGGGGGTTTCTCGGGCAGATACGCAGTATTTT. This chain uses TRBV11-2 with TRBJ2-3; 10 positions agree with TRBD1. Germline CDR1 is SGHAT and CDR2 is FQNNGV. J lost 4 bases, V lost 1 base, and 14 bases had no gene match. This CDR3 is built from 19 residues.